The 12 T cell receptor beta chains given below trace back to one sample, sequenced in a study of T cells after yellow fever vaccination. TCRdb recomputed calls from the 5' RACE reads with MiXCR, one row per CDR3 protein. The table has approximately 300,000 distinct CDR3 sequences, approximately 7% seen once. The material sequenced was PBMCs, taken about 49 days after the first yellow fever vaccination. The source of these receptors is a young man who received the YFV17D yellow fever vaccine.

This clonotype has a count of ten or more. V gene TRBV28 combines with J gene TRBJ1-4; D possibly corresponds to TRBD1 (6 bases). The length of the CDR3 is 15 residues. Trimming removed 3 bases from V and 3 bases from J, with 11 bases in between. Germline CDR1 and CDR2: MDHEN and SYDVKM. CDR3 sequence reads: CASSFRGRANEKLFF. The CDR3 region has the DNA TGTGCCAGCAGTTTCAGGGGTCGCGCTAATGAAAAACTGTTTTTT. Based on the CDR3 plus reference TRBV28 and TRBJ1-4, the full variable domain is DVKVTQSSRYLVKRTGEKVFLECVQDMDHENMFWYRQDPGLGLRLIYFSYDVKMKEKGDIPEGYSVSREKKERFSLILESASTNQTSMYLCASSFRGRANEKLFFGSGTQLSVL.

The chain has TRBV6-1 and TRBJ1-3; TRBD1 might be the D (5 bases). V gave up 7 bases and J gave up 0 bases, with 19 bases separating them. This CDR3 is 17 amino acids long. Germline values: CDR1 MNHNS, CDR2 SASEGT. CDR3 coding DNA: TGTGCCAGCAAGTGGACACCCTGGGAAAGCTCTGGAAACACCATATATTTT. Translating it yields CASKWTPWESSGNTIYF.

This chain connects TRBV27 to TRBJ2-1, with D perhaps TRBD1 or TRBD2 (5 bases each). There are 12 residues in the CDR3. Germline-derived CDR1 and CDR2 are MNHEY and SMNVEV (reference sequence). The germline V and J ends were trimmed by 5 bases and 16 bases, with 18 bases remaining between them. For the CDR3, the DNA is TGTGCCAGCAGTCGGGGTCGGGGCCCGGTCTTCTTC. Protein: CASSRGRGPVFF.

This clonotype appeared a few times. The J gene is TRBJ2-3, the V gene TRBV5-1; the match to TRBD2 covers 14 bases. The germline V gene has CDR1 SGHRS and CDR2 YFSETQ. V lost 1 base, J lost 7 bases, and 5 bases stayed unmatched. This CDR3 spans 16 amino acids. The CDR3: CASSLSGLAGEYTQYF. The CDR3 bases are TGCGCCAGCAGCTTGTCGGGACTAGCGGGGGAGTATACGCAGTATTTT.

Written as DNA, the CDR3 is TGTGCCAGCAGCTTAGCGTTTGGGACAGGCAATCCCAATGAGCAGTTCTTC. Protein sequence: CASSLAFGTGNPNEQFF. This chain uses TRBV7-2 with TRBJ2-1, with 8 bases that match TRBD1. The J segment lost 6 bases and the V segment lost 0 bases, leaving 10 bases of the junction unmatched. Germline V gene sequence: CDR1 SGHTA, CDR2 FQGNSA. The CDR3 extends over 17 amino acids.

The chain combines TRBV6-1 with TRBJ2-7; a possible D gene is TRBD1 (6 bases). The germline V and J ends were trimmed by 3 bases and 7 bases, with 16 bases remaining between them. Per the germline V gene, CDR1 is MNHNS and CDR2 is SASEGT. This CDR3 has 14 amino acids. The CDR3 spells CASSDYRESVEQYF. CDR3 nucleotides: TGTGCCAGCAGTGATTACAGGGAGTCGGTGGAGCAGTACTTC.

V usage is TRBV15 and J usage is TRBJ2-7; 9 bases map to TRBD2. CDR1 and CDR2 (germline): LNHNV, YYDKDF (reference sequence). V lost 3 bases to trimming and J lost 6 bases; unmatched junction nucleotides: 6. The CDR3 runs to 14 residues. Here the CDR3 reads CATSRESGGSEQYF. The CDR3 coding sequence is TGTGCCACCAGCAGGGAAAGCGGGGGGAGCGAGCAGTACTTC. Combining the CDR3 with reference TRBV15 and TRBJ2-7 gives the whole variable domain DAMVIQNPRYQVTQFGKPVTLSCSQTLNHNVMYWYQQKSSQAPKLLFHYYDKDFNNEADTPDNFQSRRPNTSFCFLDIRSPGLGDTAMYLCATSRESGGSEQYFGPGTRLTVT.

Comments on this clonotype: This may come from a read error, since a much larger clone is one base off. This rearrangement joins TRBV5-1 to TRBJ2-5; 9 positions agree with TRBD2. The germline CDR1 and CDR2 sequences are SGHRS and YFSETQ. The CDR3 runs 15 residues. The CDR3 nucleotides are TGCGCCAGCAGCTTGGCAGGGACTAGCAAAGAGACCCAGTCCTTC. Translating gives CASSLAGTSKETQSF.

The chain is built from TRBV7-2 and TRBJ2-1; D possibly corresponds to TRBD1 (6 bases). The CDR3 is 15 residues long. Between the trimmed V and J ends, which lost 3 bases and 5 bases, there was a span of 14 bases. Per germline, CDR1 SGHTA and CDR2 FQGNSA. CDR3 bases: TGTGCCAGCAGCTTTAAACCTAACAGGGACAATGAGCAGTTCTTC. This sequence encodes CASSFKPNRDNEQFF. Looking up the rest from reference TRBV7-2 and TRBJ2-1 gives the full variable domain: GAGVSQSPSNKVTEKGKDVELRCDPISGHTALYWYRQSLGQGLEFLIYFQGNSAPDKSGLPSDRFSAERTGGSVSTLTIQRTQQEDSAVYLCASSFKPNRDNEQFFGPGTRLTVL.

This clonotype has more than one count but fewer than ten. CDR3: CASSFNQDSPSPLHF. The CDR3 DNA is TGCGCCAGCAGCTTTAATCAGGATTCTCCTTCACCCCTCCACTTT. This chain uses TRBV5-1 with TRBJ1-6; D remains unclear. Germline V gives CDR1 SGHRS, CDR2 YFSETQ. V lost 2 bases, J lost 9 bases, and 15 bases lay in between. The CDR3 is made up of 15 amino acids.

This clonotype came up a few times. V usage is TRBV5-4 and J usage is TRBJ2-2; 9 bases line up with TRBD1. CDR3 length: 15 residues. Germline CDR1 SGHNT, CDR2 YYREEE (reference sequence). Trimming took 2 bases from V and 6 from J; bases not matched to a gene: 5. CDR3 region: CASSLGTGRPGELFF. The CDR3 DNA is TGTGCCAGCAGCTTAGGGACAGGGAGGCCCGGGGAGCTGTTTTTT.

The genes are TRBV12-3 or TRBV12-4 and TRBJ1-5; maybe TRBD1 (5 bases). The V end was cut by 3 bases, the J end by 2 bases, with 14 bases between. This CDR3 is built from 16 residues. CDR3 DNA: TGTGCCAGCAGTTTGGTGGGTGGGGGAGGCAATCAGCCCCAGCATTTT. Protein: CASSLVGGGGNQPQHF.